This TCR beta chain was recorded in a study of blood T cell repertoires in COVID-19. At the level of the study: Spain, Italy and the United States supplied samples that represented acute and convalescent COVID-19. T cells, B-cell-depleted T cells, or PBMCs provided the cDNA or gDNA that served as material.

As processed by the authors: Using reference gene primer amplification, nucleated cell counts were estimated. Assay used: immunoSEQ multiplex PCR; TCRdb lists only in-frame clones, some missing. That table furnishes V, J and clone size, whereas the DNA furnished D and trimming. The sample has approximately 100,000 clones, roughly 84% seen once. The CDR3 length is 16 residues. Germline V CDR1 and CDR2: GTSNPN, SVGIG (reference sequence). The V and J ends lost 0 bases and 5 bases, in that order; junction bases with no gene match: 11. The sequence derives from a human donor in a cohort sampled during active COVID-19. This chain links TRBV30 with TRBJ2-7; TRBD1 agrees at 9 bases. The sequenced sample consisted of peripheral blood. CDR3 loop: CAWSVVSWDRAHEQYF. CDR3 coding DNA: TGTGCCTGGAGTGTAGTCTCTTGGGACAGGGCCCACGAGCAGTACTTC.